The 21 T cell receptor beta chains in this list originate from one sample, sequenced in a study of technical replicates of blood from several donors. Profiling relied on immunoSEQ multiplex PCR, and the TCRdb table lists in-frame clones only, not all of them. This sample yields under 45,000 clones, of which about 96% are seen a single time; 0.35% to 0.45% belongs to the top ten. Material: T cells isolated from PBMCs. The receptors derive from a human donor in good health.

The J gene is TRBJ1-5, the V gene TRBV2, with D possibly being TRBD1 (5 bases). This CDR3 has 12 amino acids. The germline V gene encodes CDR1 SNHLY and CDR2 FYNNEI. Deletions cut 3 bases from V and 7 bases from J, with 7 bases between. The CDR3 region is CASSDPGQPQHF. For the CDR3, the DNA is TGTGCCAGCAGTGACCCAGGGCAGCCCCAGCATTTT.

The rearrangement joins TRBV30 to TRBJ2-1; the D is unclear. The CDR3 consists of 12 residues. With 0 bases removed from V and 7 bases from J, the gap between germline ends came to 7 bases. In germline, CDR1 is GTSNPN, CDR2 SVGIG (reference sequence). For the CDR3, the DNA is TGTGCCTGGAGTGTACTAAAAAATGAGCAGTTCTTC. Translating it yields CAWSVLKNEQFF. Full variable domain (missing parts from reference TRBV30 and TRBJ2-1): SQTIHQWPATLVQPVGSPLSLECTVEGTSNPNLYWYRQAAGRGLQLLFYSVGIGQISSEVPQNLSASRPQDRQFILSSKKLLLSDSGFYLCAWSVLKNEQFFGPGTRLTVL.

The V and J genes are TRBV14 and TRBJ1-1; D remains unclear. This CDR3 has 12 amino acids. Between the trimmed V and J ends, which lost 4 bases and 5 bases, there was a span of 8 bases. The germline V gene has CDR1 SGHDN and CDR2 FVKESK. The CDR3, as DNA: TGTGCCAGCAGCCCCCCGGGAACTGAAGCTTTCTTT. Protein: CASSPPGTEAFF. The variable domain in full, completed from reference TRBV14 and TRBJ1-1, reads EAGVTQFPSHSVIEKGQTVTLRCDPISGHDNLYWYRRVMGKEIKFLLHFVKESKQDESGMPNNRFLAERTGGTYSTLKVQPAELEDSGVYFCASSPPGTEAFFGQGTRLTVV.

In this sample, this clone turned up once. The chain recombines TRBV28 with TRBJ1-1; possibly TRBD1 for D (6 bases). With 6 bases removed from V and 1 base from J, the gap between germline ends came to 12 bases. From germline, CDR1 is MDHEN and CDR2 SYDVKM. This CDR3 contains 14 residues. The chain's CDR3 is CASSLTGRNTEAFF. DNA for the CDR3: TGTGCCAGCAGCCTTACAGGGAGGAACACTGAAGCTTTCTTT.

The rearrangement uses TRBV6-1 and TRBJ1-2; D possibly corresponds to TRBD1 (6 bases). CDR3 size: 13 residues. Germline-derived CDR1 and CDR2 are MNHNS and SASEGT. Trimming stripped 11 bases from V and 4 bases from J, with 17 bases between. The CDR3 nucleotides are TGTGCCGGCCTTAGTTGGACAGCCTATGGCTACACCTTC. Protein sequence: CAGLSWTAYGYTF.

This chain joins TRBV4-2 and TRBJ2-7; TRBD2 agrees at 10 bases. The V gene end was trimmed by 4 bases and the J gene end by 4 bases; junction bases not matched to a gene: 4. CDR3 size: 14 residues. The germline gives CDR1 LGHNA, CDR2 YNFKEQ. The DNA of the CDR3 is TGTGCCAGCAGCCCCCTAGCGGGGGTATACGAGCAGTACTTC. Translation gives CASSPLAGVYEQYF.

The chain uses TRBV4-2 and TRBJ1-2; D is undetermined. Trimming left V 3 bases short and J 2 bases short, with 13 bases between. CDR3 length: 15 residues. Germline V CDR1 and CDR2: LGHNA, YNFKEQ. For the CDR3, the DNA is TGTGCCAGCAGCCAGGAAGACAAGGTGAACTATGGCTACACCTTC. It codes for CASSQEDKVNYGYTF.

The chain couples TRBV28 to TRBJ1-5; D might be TRBD1 (6 bases). CDR1 MDHEN and CDR2 SYDVKM come from the germline V gene. The CDR3 spans 14 residues. V was pared by 9 bases and J by 2 bases, with 14 bases between. This chain's CDR3 is CASSTGNGNQPQHF. CDR3 DNA: TGTGCCAGTTCCACAGGGAACGGCAATCAGCCCCAGCATTTT.

The chain combines TRBV27 with TRBJ1-1, with 9 bases matching TRBD1. Germline lookup yields CDR1 MNHEY and CDR2 SMNVEV (reference sequence). The V segment lost 5 bases and the J segment 4 bases; nucleotides outside the gene matches: 8. The CDR3 has 15 amino acids. DNA for the CDR3: TGTGCCAGCAGTACAGGGGGCGGTTTGGTCACTGAAGCTTTCTTT. This sequence encodes CASSTGGGLVTEAFF.

This sequence joins TRBV18 and TRBJ1-2; perhaps TRBD1 as D (5 bases). CDR3 length: 13 amino acids. Germline V gene data show CDR1 as KGHSH and CDR2 as LQKENI. The V end lost 3 bases, the J end lost 3 bases, and 8 bases lay between the germline ends. As DNA, the CDR3 is TGTGCCAGCTCACCCGGGACTCACTATGGCTACACCTTC. This gives the protein CASSPGTHYGYTF.

The CDR3 sequence is CASSLTGTGIIYGYTF. The CDR3 DNA reads as TGTGCCAGCAGCTTAACCGGGACAGGGATCATCTATGGCTACACCTTC. The chain combines TRBV7-2 with TRBJ1-2; 9 positions agree with TRBD1. CDR1 and CDR2 (germline): SGHTA, FQGNSA. Trimming cost V 2 bases and J 4 bases; bases outside gene matches: 8. The CDR3 has 16 residues.

The V call is TRBV14, the J call TRBJ2-7, with D perhaps TRBD1 (6 bases). This CDR3 is built from 15 residues. Germline V gene data show CDR1 as SGHDN and CDR2 as FVKESK. Between the trimmed V and J ends, which lost 3 bases and 2 bases, there was a span of 14 bases. The CDR3 DNA follows: TGTGCCAGCAGCCACATACAGGGATTTACCTACGAGCAGTACTTC. Translating gives CASSHIQGFTYEQYF.

This chain joins TRBV11-2 and TRBJ2-7; D perhaps matches TRBD2 (5 bases). CDR3 length equals 13 residues. Between the trimmed V and J ends, which lost 1 base and 1 base, there was a span of 5 bases. Germline V CDR1 and CDR2: SGHAT, FQNNGV. The CDR3 spells CASSLAGSYEQYF. The CDR3 DNA follows: TGTGCCAGCAGCTTAGCGGGGTCCTACGAGCAGTACTTC.

The chain uses TRBV4-1 and TRBJ2-2; D gene uncertain. The V and J ends lost 1 base and 4 bases respectively, with 10 bases between them. Germline CDR1 MGHRA, CDR2 YSYEKL. CDR3 length: 15 amino acids. CDR3 nucleotides: TGCGCCAGCAGCCAAGCGGAACAGATCACCGGGGAGCTGTTTTTT. Amino acids: CASSQAEQITGELFF.

The chain uses TRBV7-7 and TRBJ2-5; 12 nucleotides line up with TRBD2. Germline CDR1 and CDR2: SSHAT and FNYEAQ (reference sequence). Trimming removed 5 bases from V and 5 bases from J; junction bases left unmatched: 9. This CDR3 comprises 16 residues. CDR3 in amino acids: CASSPASGREYETQYF. The DNA for the CDR3 is TGTGCCAGCAGCCCCGCTAGCGGGAGGGAGTATGAGACCCAGTACTTC.

The CDR3 nucleotides are TGCAGTGCGGGATCTAGCGGCGAGCAGTTCTTC. It specifies CSAGSSGEQFF. This rearrangement joins TRBV20-1 to TRBJ2-1, with 7 nucleotides matching TRBD2. Germline V gives CDR1 DFQATT, CDR2 SNEGSKA (reference sequence). Trimming cost V 6 bases and J 10 bases; bases outside gene matches: 6. CDR3 length: 11 amino acids.

The chain couples TRBV7-2 to TRBJ2-7, with TRBD1 as a possible D gene (6 bases). Germline-derived CDR1 and CDR2 are SGHTA and FQGNSA. V dropped 2 bases and J dropped 4 bases, with 15 bases sitting between them. The CDR3 runs 15 residues. The CDR3 DNA reads TGTGCCAGCAGCTTATATGGGGGCCTACTGTACGAGCAGTACTTC. Protein: CASSLYGGLLYEQYF.

The gene calls are TRBV6-5 and TRBJ1-1; no firm D call. The germline CDR1 and CDR2 sequences are MNHEY and SVGAGI. V gave up 6 bases and J gave up 8 bases, with 10 bases separating them. The length of the CDR3 is 11 residues. The CDR3 DNA is TGTGCCAGCAGGTACGGGCTCGAAGCTTTCTTT. Translating it yields CASRYGLEAFF.

The chain uses TRBV19 and TRBJ2-1, with a possible D match to TRBD2 (6 bases). Trimming took off 4 bases at V and 6 bases at J, with 16 bases between the two ends. Germline V gene lookup returns CDR1 LNHDA and CDR2 SQIVND (reference sequence). The CDR3 contains 15 residues. CDR3: CASSNGGMGINEQFF. The CDR3 region has the DNA TGTGCCAGTAGTAACGGAGGGATGGGTATCAATGAGCAGTTCTTC.

For the CDR3, the DNA is TGTGCCAGCAGAGAACCAGGGGTGGGGTTCTATGGCTACACCTTC. It codes for CASREPGVGFYGYTF. This chain joins TRBV28 and TRBJ1-2; D possibly corresponds to TRBD1 (6 bases). Germline CDR1 is MDHEN and CDR2 is SYDVKM. Trimming pared 6 bases from V and 4 bases from J, leaving 18 bases between. This CDR3 is 15 amino acids long.

The count of this clone is one. This sequence joins TRBV4-3 and TRBJ2-6; TRBD2 matches 8 bases. Germline CDR1 is LGHNA and CDR2 is YSLEER. J was trimmed by 0 bases and V by 1 base; bases with no gene match: 2. The CDR3 is made up of 17 amino acids. DNA for the CDR3: TGCGCCAGCAGCCAAGGGACTAGCAGCTCTGGGGCCAACGTCCTGACTTTC. Protein sequence: CASSQGTSSSGANVLTF.